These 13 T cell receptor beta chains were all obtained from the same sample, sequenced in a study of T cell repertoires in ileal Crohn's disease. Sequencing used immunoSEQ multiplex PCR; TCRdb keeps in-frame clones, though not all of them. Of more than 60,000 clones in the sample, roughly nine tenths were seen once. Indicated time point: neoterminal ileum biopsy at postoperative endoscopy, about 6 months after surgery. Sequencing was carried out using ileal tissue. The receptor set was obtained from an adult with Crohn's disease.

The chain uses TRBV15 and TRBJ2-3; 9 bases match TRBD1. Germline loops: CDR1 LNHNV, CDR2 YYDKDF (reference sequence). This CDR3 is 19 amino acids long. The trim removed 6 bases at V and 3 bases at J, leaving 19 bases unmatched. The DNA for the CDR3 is TGTGCCACCAGGAACCTATCTGCGGACAGGGGACAAGAAACAGATACGCAGTATTTT. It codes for CATRNLSADRGQETDTQYF.

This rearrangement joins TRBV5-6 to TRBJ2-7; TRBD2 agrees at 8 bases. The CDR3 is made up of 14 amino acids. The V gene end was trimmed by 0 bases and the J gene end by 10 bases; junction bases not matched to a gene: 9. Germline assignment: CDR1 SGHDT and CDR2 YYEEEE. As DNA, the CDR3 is TGTGCCAGCAGCTTGGAGGGACTAGTCAATCCACAGTACGTC. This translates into CASSLEGLVNPQYV.

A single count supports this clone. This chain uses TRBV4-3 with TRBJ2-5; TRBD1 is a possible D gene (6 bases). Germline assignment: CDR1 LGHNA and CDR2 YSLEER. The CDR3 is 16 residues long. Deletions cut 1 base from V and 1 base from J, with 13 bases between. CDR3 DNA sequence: TGCGCCAGCAGCCAAGCCCAGTGGGGGCCCCAAGAGACCCAGTACTTC. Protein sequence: CASSQAQWGPQETQYF.

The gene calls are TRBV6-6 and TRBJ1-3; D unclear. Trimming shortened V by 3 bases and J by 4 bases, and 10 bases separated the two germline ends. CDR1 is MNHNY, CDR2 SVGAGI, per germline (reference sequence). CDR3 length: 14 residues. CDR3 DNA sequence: TGTGCCAGCAGTTATGGGCTCGAGGGAAACACCATATATTTT. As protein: CASSYGLEGNTIYF.

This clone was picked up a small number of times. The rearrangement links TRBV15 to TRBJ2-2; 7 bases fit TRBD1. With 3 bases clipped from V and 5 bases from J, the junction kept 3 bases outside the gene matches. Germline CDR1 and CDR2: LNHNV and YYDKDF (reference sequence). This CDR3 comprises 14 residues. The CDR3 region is CATSRGQQTGELFF. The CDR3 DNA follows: TGTGCCACCAGCAGGGGACAGCAGACCGGGGAGCTGTTTTTT.

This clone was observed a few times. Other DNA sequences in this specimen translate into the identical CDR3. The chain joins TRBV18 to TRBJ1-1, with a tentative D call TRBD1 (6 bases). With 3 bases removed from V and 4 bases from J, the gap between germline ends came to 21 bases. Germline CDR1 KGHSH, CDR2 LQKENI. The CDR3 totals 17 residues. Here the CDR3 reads CASSPMPLKQGGTEAFF. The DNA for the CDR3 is TGTGCCAGCTCACCGATGCCCCTAAAACAGGGCGGCACTGAAGCTTTCTTT.

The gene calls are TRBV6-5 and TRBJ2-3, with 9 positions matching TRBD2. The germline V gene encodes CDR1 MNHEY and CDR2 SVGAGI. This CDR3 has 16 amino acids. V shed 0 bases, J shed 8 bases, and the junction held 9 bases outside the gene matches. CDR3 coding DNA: TGTGCCAGCAGTTACTCCTTCGCGGGGGGGCACAGTACGCAGTATTTT. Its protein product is CASSYSFAGGHSTQYF.

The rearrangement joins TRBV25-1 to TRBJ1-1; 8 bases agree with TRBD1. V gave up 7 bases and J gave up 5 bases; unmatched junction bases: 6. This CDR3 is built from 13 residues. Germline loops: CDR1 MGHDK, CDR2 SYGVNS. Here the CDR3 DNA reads TGTGCCAGCAACGGACAGGGACGGACTGAAGCTTTCTTT. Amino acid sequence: CASNGQGRTEAFF. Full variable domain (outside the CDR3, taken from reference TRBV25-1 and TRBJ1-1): EADIYQTPRYLVIGTGKKITLECSQTMGHDKMYWYQQDPGMELHLIHYSYGVNSTEKGDLSSESTVSRIRTEHFPLTLESARPSHTSQYLCASNGQGRTEAFFGQGTRLTVV.

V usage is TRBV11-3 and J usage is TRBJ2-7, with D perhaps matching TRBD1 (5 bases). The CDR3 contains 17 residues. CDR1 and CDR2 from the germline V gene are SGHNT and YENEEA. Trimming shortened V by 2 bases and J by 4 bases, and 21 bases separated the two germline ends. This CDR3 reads CASSLYSPGPLGYEQYF. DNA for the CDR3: TGTGCCAGCAGCTTATATTCCCCAGGGCCCCTGGGGTACGAGCAGTACTTC. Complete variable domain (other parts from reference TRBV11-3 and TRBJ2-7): EAGVVQSPRYKIIEKKQPVAFWCNPISGHNTLYWYLQNLGQGPELLIRYENEEAVDDSQLPKDRFSAERLKGVDSTLKIQPAELGDSAVYLCASSLYSPGPLGYEQYFGPGTRLTVT.

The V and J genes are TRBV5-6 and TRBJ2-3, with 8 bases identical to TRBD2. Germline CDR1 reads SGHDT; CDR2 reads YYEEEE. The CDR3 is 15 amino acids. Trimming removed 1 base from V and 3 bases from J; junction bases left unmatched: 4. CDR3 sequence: CASSLWTSWTDTQYF. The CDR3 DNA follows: TGTGCCAGCAGCTTGTGGACTAGCTGGACAGATACGCAGTATTTT.

CDR3 region: CSVDLQGAGGYTF. DNA for the CDR3: TGCAGCGTTGATTTGCAGGGGGCAGGTGGCTACACCTTC. The genes are TRBV29-1 and TRBJ1-2; 8 nucleotides align to TRBD1. CDR3 length: 13 amino acids. With 3 bases clipped from V and 7 bases from J, the junction kept 7 bases outside the gene matches. Germline-derived CDR1 and CDR2 are SQVTM and ANQGSEA. The whole variable domain, remainder taken from reference TRBV29-1 and TRBJ1-2, is SAVISQKPSRDICQRGTSLTIQCQVDSQVTMMFWYRQQPGQSLTLIATANQGSEATYESGFVIDKFPISRPNLTFSTLTVSNMSPEDSSIYLCSVDLQGAGGYTFGSGTRLTVV.

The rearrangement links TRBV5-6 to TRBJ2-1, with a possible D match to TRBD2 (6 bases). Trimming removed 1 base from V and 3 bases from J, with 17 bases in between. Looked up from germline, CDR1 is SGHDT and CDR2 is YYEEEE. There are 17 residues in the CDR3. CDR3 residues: CASSLYRGGSYYNEQFF. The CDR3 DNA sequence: TGTGCCAGCAGCTTGTATAGAGGAGGGAGCTACTACAATGAGCAGTTCTTC.

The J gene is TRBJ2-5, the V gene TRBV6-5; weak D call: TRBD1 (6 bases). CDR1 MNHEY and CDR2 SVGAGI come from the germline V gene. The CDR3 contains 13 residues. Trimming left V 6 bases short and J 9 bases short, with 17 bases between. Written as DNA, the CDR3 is TGTGCCAGCAGCATAACAGGGTCAGCAGCCCAGTACTTC. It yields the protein CASSITGSAAQYF.